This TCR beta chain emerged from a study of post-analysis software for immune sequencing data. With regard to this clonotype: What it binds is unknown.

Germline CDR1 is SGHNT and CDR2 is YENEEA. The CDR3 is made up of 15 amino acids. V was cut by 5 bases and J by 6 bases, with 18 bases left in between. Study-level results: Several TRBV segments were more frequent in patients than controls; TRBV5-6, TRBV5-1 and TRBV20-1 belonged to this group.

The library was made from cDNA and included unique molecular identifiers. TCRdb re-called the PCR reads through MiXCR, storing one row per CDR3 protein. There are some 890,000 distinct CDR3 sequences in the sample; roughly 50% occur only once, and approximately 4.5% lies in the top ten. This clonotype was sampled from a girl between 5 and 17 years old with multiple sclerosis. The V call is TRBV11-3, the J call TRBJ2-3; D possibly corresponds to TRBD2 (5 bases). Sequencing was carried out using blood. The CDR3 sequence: CASSLRASSSDTQYF. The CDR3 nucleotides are TGTGCCAGCAGCCTTCGGGCTAGCTCCTCGGATACGCAGTATTTT.